Included here is one T cell receptor (beta chain) sequence, with context. The antigen this receptor binds is unknown. No clone much larger than this one lies a single base away; base qualities are absent. Peripheral blood CD8+ and CD4+ T cells from healthy donors, Susac syndrome patients and multiple sclerosis patients were profiled by high-throughput TCR beta sequencing. The multiple sclerosis controls were treatment-naive patients whose relapsing-remitting disease, either stable or active, fulfilled the revised McDonald criteria. Bulk CD8+ and CD4+ T cells were purified by magnetic negative isolation, while CD8+ TEMRA cells were enriched using FACS. Blood was collected in EDTA tubes and processed within 24 hours, with PBMCs isolated through density gradient centrifugation. PBMCs intended for TCR sequencing were cryopreserved in liquid nitrogen and thawed later in a water bath at 37 degrees C. The sorted or isolated CD4+, CD8+ and CD8+ TEMRA cells reached a purity of at least 90%.

The source of the sample is a study of CD8 T cells in Susac syndrome (dated by TCRdb to the late 2010s). For context, the study as a whole: The study used repertoire sequencing to test whether antigen drove CD8+ T cell activation and differentiation in Susac syndrome. Overall study results and their limits: The study acknowledged that relatively few individuals were included in the TCR sequencing and HLA analysis.

RNA was extracted with the RNeasy kit and roughly 0.45 to 1 ug was reverse transcribed using random hexamers. The immunoSEQ multiplex PCR assay, covering 54 Vbeta and 13 Jbeta segments, was used to amplify TCR beta CDR3 regions. To correct PCR amplification bias, a synthetic template baseline was used for both primer optimization and computational correction. For the original study's pipeline: Reads were annotated to V, D and J genes per IMGT and analyzed with immunoSEQ Analyzer, keeping only productive sequences. Clonality was calculated as one minus the Shannon entropy normalized by log2 of the number of productive unique sequences. Public and private clones were assessed among the 100 most prevalent clones of each patient and control. A clone was defined as Susac-specific if it was absent from the healthy and MS cohorts, from about 1,100 published viral clones and from other ImmuneACCESS disease sequences. TCRdb reworked the public reads: Q25 trimming with fastp, MiXCR clone assembly, productive beta chains retained. Records with the same CDR3 protein are collapsed into one entry carrying the most frequent genes and DNA. TCRdb, not the original authors, processed these V and J calls. The sample table contains roughly 200,000 distinct CDR3 sequences; only one count was recorded for 90% to 96% of them. The ten largest clones add up to around 0.09% of the sample.

CDR1 and CDR2 are drawn from the germline V gene: SNHLY, FYNNEI. V lost 6 bases and J lost 13 bases; the stretch between them is 16 bases long. From its cysteine to its phenylalanine, the CDR3 spans 12 amino acids. Here the CDR3 DNA is all that survives: 36 bases in frame from base 1. The origin of this receptor is a human donor with multiple sclerosis. The sample consisted of CD4+ T cells from PBMCs. The sequence links TRBV2 to TRBJ2-1; no D gene call is confident. The nucleotide sequence reads TGTGCCAGCAGGGTTGAGTACTTCACCCAGTTCTTC. Its translation reads: CASRVEYFTQFF.